The sample holds many counts of the clone carrying this TCR beta chain. Its target is unknown. This sample is part of a study of T cells in Graves' hyperthyroidism and ophthalmopathy. Findings and limits, study-wide: Prediction of ophthalmopathy progression came a median roughly 6.4 months pre-onset. Expanded thyroid clonotypes (above 0.001) were mostly also found in blood. Ophthalmopathy cases were set apart from stable hyperthyroidism by a 13 V-J model.

Germline CDR1 DFQATT, CDR2 SNEGSKA (reference sequence). The CDR3 length is 14 residues. V was trimmed by 1 base and J by 7 bases, leaving 13 bases between them. Amplified TCR beta CDR3 regions derived from RNA transcripts. HTBI primers drove first-round RT-PCR of the TCR CDR3. MiXCR, applied by TCRdb to the multiplex PCR reads, yields one record per CDR3 protein. The table has a few hundred thousand distinct CDR3 sequences, 46% seen once; the top ten hold around a fifth. Clinical symptoms, serum thyroxine and TRAb, thyroid ultrasound and orbital computed tomography were used for the diagnoses. This TCR was recovered from an adult woman with Graves' disease, either hyperthyroidism or ophthalmopathy (not recorded which). The gene calls are TRBV20-1 and TRBJ1-4; D not certain. Sequences were obtained from peripheral blood or thyroid tissue (not recorded which). Here the CDR3 DNA reads TGCAGTGCTAGAGTTTGGGGAGATCTTGAAAAACTGTTTTTT. Translation gives CSARVWGDLEKLFF.